This T cell receptor beta chain was identified during a study of shared clonotypes between healthy human individuals. For the study at large: Three plates were used per donor for CD4 naive, three for CD4 memory, two for CD8 naive and one for CD8 memory.

Assay: immunoSEQ multiplex PCR; the TCRdb copy retains only in-frame clones and omits some. The sample comprises under 1,900,000 clones, less than 99% of which are singletons, and roughly 0.35% rests with the top ten. The CDR3 length is 15 residues. V lost 1 base and J lost 6, with 13 bases in between. The V gene's germline CDR1 is SGHRS and CDR2 YFSETQ. As concerns this clone: Its antigen remains unknown.

Findings and caveats of the study: Across subsets, estimated richness was generally greater for naive than for memory populations. Lower generation probabilities were found for non-shared clonotypes than for those shared by all four donors.

Recent acute infections and vaccinations were absent in the healthy HIV-negative adult donors. Sequences were obtained from naive CD4+ T cells sorted from blood. Subset given: CD45RA+ positively selected. V gene TRBV5-1 combines with J gene TRBJ2-2; a possible D gene is TRBD1 (6 bases). The receptor was derived from a man under 40 in good health. This CDR3 is CASSLSAGAPGELFF. CDR3 nucleotide sequence: TGCGCCAGCAGCTTGTCGGCAGGGGCGCCCGGGGAGCTGTTTTTT. Drawing the rest from reference TRBV5-1 and TRBJ2-2, the complete variable domain is KAGVTQTPRYLIKTRGQQVTLSCSPISGHRSVSWYQQTPGQGLQFLFEYFSETQRNKGNFPGRFSGRQFSNSRSEMNVSTLELGDSALYLCASSLSAGAPGELFFGEGSRLTVL.